A selection of T cell receptor beta chains follows, all from one sample in a study of blood T cell repertoires in COVID-19. Assay: immunoSEQ multiplex PCR; the TCRdb copy retains only in-frame clones and omits some. Of about 300,000 clones detected, roughly 84% appear once; the ten largest clones hold about 1.5%. Material: peripheral blood. Receptors originate from a human donor with COVID-19, enrolled during active disease. The donor label of this sample is uncertain. CDR3s include the opening cysteine and the closing phenylalanine or tryptophan. A D gene is named only where the DNA matches it firmly. Expanded clones get a size class; other rows say once, few or many, or leave the size out.

V gene	D gene	J gene	clone size	CDR3 DNA	CDR3 protein
TRBV6-6	.	TRBJ1-6	.	TGTGCCAGCAGTTACGGCAGGGGCCGCAATTCACCCCTCCACTTT	CASSYGRGRNSPLHF
TRBV12-3/TRBV12-4	.	TRBJ1-1	few	TGTGCCAGCAGTTTGACAGTGAACACTGAAGCTTTCTTT	CASSLTVNTEAFF
TRBV10-3	.	TRBJ2-6	.	TGTGCCATCAGTGCAGGGGACGGGGCCAACGTCCTGACTTTC	CAISAGDGANVLTF
TRBV5-1	.	TRBJ1-1	.	TGCGCCAGCATGGCAGGCCGATTGAACACTGAAGCTTTCTTT	CASMAGRLNTEAFF
TRBV7-9	TRBD2	TRBJ2-1	.	TGTGCCAGCAGCTTAGGGACTAGCGGCAATGAGCAGTTCTTC	CASSLGTSGNEQFF
TRBV28	.	TRBJ2-3	.	TGTGCCGGAGGCGGGAGCACAGATACGCAGTATTTT	CAGGGSTDTQYF
TRBV4-3	.	TRBJ2-3	.	TGCGCCAGCAGCCAACGCGGAGGGACCACAGATACGCAGTATTTT	CASSQRGGTTDTQYF
TRBV7-8	TRBD1	TRBJ1-5	.	TGTGCCAGCAGCCACGACAGGGTTGGACAGCCCCAGCATTTT	CASSHDRVGQPQHF
TRBV19	.	TRBJ2-1	.	TGTGCCAGTAGTATTAGCGGCTCCGCCCATGAGCAGTTCTTC	CASSISGSAHEQFF
TRBV28	.	TRBJ2-7	many	TGTGCCAGCAGCCTGACTAGTAGGTCCTACGAGCAGTACTTC	CASSLTSRSYEQYF
TRBV12-5	TRBD1	TRBJ2-2	.	TGTGCTAGTGTCCTGGACAGGGCGAACACCGGGGAGCTGTTTTTT	CASVLDRANTGELFF
TRBV29-1	.	TRBJ2-1	once	TGCAGCGTTGAAAACCGGCTAGCGTTTAATGAGCAGTTCTTC	CSVENRLAFNEQFF
TRBV29-1	.	TRBJ2-3	.	TGCAGCGTTGCCCTTGCGGGCGGGGCCACAGATACGCAGTATTTT	CSVALAGGATDTQYF
TRBV10-3	.	TRBJ1-1	.	TGTGCCATCAGGGGGACCCGGGGGACTGAAGCTTTCTTT	CAIRGTRGTEAFF
TRBV5-1	.	TRBJ2-3	.	TGCGCCAGCAGCCCGGGGGACGGCACAGATACGCAGTATTTT	CASSPGDGTDTQYF
TRBV15	TRBD2	TRBJ2-1	.	TGTGCCACCAGCAGAGATCTACAGCGGGAGGGCTCCTACAATGAGCAGTTCTTC	CATSRDLQREGSYNEQFF
TRBV3-1/TRBV3-2	TRBD2	TRBJ2-5	.	TGTGCCAGCAGCCTCGGACTAGCGGGAGGGAGAAAGACCCAGTACTTC	CASSLGLAGGRKTQYF
TRBV5-4	.	TRBJ2-7	many	TGTGCCAGCAGCCCCCAGGGATACGAGCAGTACTTC	CASSPQGYEQYF
TRBV2	TRBD1	TRBJ1-1	.	TGTGCCAGCTACAGGGGTTATAACACTGAAGCTTTCTTT	CASYRGYNTEAFF
TRBV5-4	.	TRBJ2-1	.	TGTGCCAGCAGTCGGATAGGCGGCCCCTTGAGGAATGAGCAGTTCTTC	CASSRIGGPLRNEQFF
TRBV29-1	.	TRBJ2-3	.	TGCAGCGCCAGTGAGGTGCCGGGGTCCACAGATACGCAGTATTTT	CSASEVPGSTDTQYF
TRBV5-1	TRBD1	TRBJ2-7	once	TGCGCCAGCAGCGGGGGACAGGTCCCCCTCGGGGCTCTTGTAGGTTACGAGCAGTACTTC	CASSGGQVPLGALVGYEQYF
TRBV6-5	TRBD1	TRBJ1-1	few	TGTGCCAGCAGTTCACGACAGGGGAGGGGCACTGAAGCTTTCTTT	CASSSRQGRGTEAFF
TRBV5-4	.	TRBJ2-1	.	TGTGCCAGCAGCAAAGTCCTAGCGAGAGGGCGGGTCAATGAGCAGTTCTTC	CASSKVLARGRVNEQFF
TRBV11-2	.	TRBJ1-1	.	TGTGCCAGCAGCCCAGACACAGTGAACACTGAAGCTTTCTTT	CASSPDTVNTEAFF
TRBV12-5	TRBD2	TRBJ2-3	.	TGTGCTAGTGGTCGGCTAGCGGGGCCCACAGATACGCAGTATTTT	CASGRLAGPTDTQYF
TRBV25-1	.	TRBJ1-1	once	TGTGCCAGCAGTGAATATCTCGCGGGGCTCACTGAAGCTTTCTTT	CASSEYLAGLTEAFF
TRBV11-1	TRBD1	TRBJ1-1	.	TGTGCCAGCAGCTTAAGGGACAGGGATGATGAAGCTTTCTTT	CASSLRDRDDEAFF
TRBV5-1	.	TRBJ1-1	.	TGCGCCAGCAGCTTAGAGTCGTCGGAAGCTTTCTTT	CASSLESSEAFF
TRBV4-1	TRBD2	TRBJ2-3	.	TGCGCCAGCAGCCGACAAGGACTAGCGGGAGGGCGCTTGGTCGCAGATACGCAGTATTTT	CASSRQGLAGGRLVADTQYF
TRBV9	TRBD2	TRBJ2-2	.	TGTGCCAGCAGCGTACGAAGCGGGAGCCCCACCGGGGAGCTGTTTTTT	CASSVRSGSPTGELFF
TRBV28	.	TRBJ1-2	.	TGTGCCAGCAGCACAACTCCGTGGGGGGAGAGCGGCTACACCTTC	CASSTTPWGESGYTF
TRBV5-1	.	TRBJ2-2	.	TGCGCCAGCAGCTTGGCAGCGGAGAACACCGGGGAGCTGTTTTTT	CASSLAAENTGELFF
TRBV7-3	.	TRBJ2-3	.	TGTGCCAGCAGCTCACAGGGCACAGATACGCAGTATTTT	CASSSQGTDTQYF
TRBV3-1/TRBV3-2	TRBD1	TRBJ1-1	.	TGTGCCAGCAGTTACGGGACAGGGCGAACTGAAGCTTTCTTT	CASSYGTGRTEAFF
TRBV5-6	TRBD1	TRBJ2-7	.	TGTGCCAGCAGCCGACGGGGGACAGGGGGCGGCGAGCAGTACTTC	CASSRRGTGGGEQYF
TRBV7-2	TRBD1	TRBJ2-7	once	TGTGCCAGCAGCCTACGCCCGACAGGGACCTACGAGCAGTACTTC	CASSLRPTGTYEQYF
TRBV28	TRBD1	TRBJ2-1	.	TGTGCCAGCAGCCACAGGGGTAATGAGCAGTTCTTC	CASSHRGNEQFF
TRBV6-5	TRBD2	TRBJ2-7	.	TGTGCCAGCAGTTATGGCGGGAGGGCCTACGAGCAGTACTTC	CASSYGGRAYEQYF
TRBV4-1	TRBD1	TRBJ1-2	.	TGCGCCAGCAGCCAAGGGACAGGGCTTAACTATGGCTACACCTTC	CASSQGTGLNYGYTF
TRBV4-1	TRBD1	TRBJ1-2	.	TGCGCCAGCAGCCAAGAGAGGACAGGCGTTTATGGCTACACCTTC	CASSQERTGVYGYTF